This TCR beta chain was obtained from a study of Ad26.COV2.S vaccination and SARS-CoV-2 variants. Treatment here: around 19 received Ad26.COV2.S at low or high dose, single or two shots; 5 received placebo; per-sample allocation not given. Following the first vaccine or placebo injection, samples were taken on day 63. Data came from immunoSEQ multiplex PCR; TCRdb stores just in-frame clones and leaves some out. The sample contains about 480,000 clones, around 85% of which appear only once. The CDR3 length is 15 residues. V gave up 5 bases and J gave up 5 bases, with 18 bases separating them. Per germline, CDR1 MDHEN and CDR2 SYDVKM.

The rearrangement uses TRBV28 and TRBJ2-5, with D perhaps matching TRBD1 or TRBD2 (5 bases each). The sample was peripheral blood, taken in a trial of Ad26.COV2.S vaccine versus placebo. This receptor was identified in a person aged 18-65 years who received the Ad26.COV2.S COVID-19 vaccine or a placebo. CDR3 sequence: CASSISGPRVETQYF. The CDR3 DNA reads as TGTGCCAGCAGTATCTCGGGACCTCGGGTGGAGACCCAGTACTTC.